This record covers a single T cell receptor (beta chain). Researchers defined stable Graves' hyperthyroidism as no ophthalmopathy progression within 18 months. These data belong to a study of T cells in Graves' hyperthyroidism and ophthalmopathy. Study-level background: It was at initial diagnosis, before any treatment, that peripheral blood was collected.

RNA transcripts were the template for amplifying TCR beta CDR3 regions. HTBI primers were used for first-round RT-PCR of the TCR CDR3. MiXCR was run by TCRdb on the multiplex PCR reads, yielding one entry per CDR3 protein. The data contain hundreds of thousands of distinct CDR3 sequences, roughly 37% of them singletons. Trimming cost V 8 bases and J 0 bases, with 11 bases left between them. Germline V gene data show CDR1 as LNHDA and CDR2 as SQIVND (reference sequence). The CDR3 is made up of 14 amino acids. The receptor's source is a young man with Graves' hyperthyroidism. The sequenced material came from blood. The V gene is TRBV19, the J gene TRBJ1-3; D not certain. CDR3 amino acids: CASSKVYSGNTIYF. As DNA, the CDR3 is TGTGCCAGTTCCAAGGTCTACTCTGGAAACACCATATATTTT.